Reported below is one T cell receptor (beta chain). TCRdb's table, derived via immunoSEQ multiplex PCR, lists solely in-frame clones and lacks some. The sample shows some 87,000 clones, around nine tenths of them seen only once. This entry comes from a study of T cell responses to AZD1222 COVID-19 vaccine. This CDR3 has 15 residues. Trimming removed 2 bases from V and 1 base from J; junction bases left unmatched: 3. Germline V gene sequence: CDR1 MNHEY, CDR2 SVGAGI. Sample: peripheral blood, taken on day 0 of MenACWY control vaccination. The receptor's source is an adult in good health. The rearrangement joins TRBV6-5 to TRBJ2-3; 7 nucleotides match TRBD1. CDR3 nucleotide sequence: TGTGCCAGCAGTTACCCCCAGGGGGGCACAGATACGCAGTATTTT. It encodes CASSYPQGGTDTQYF.